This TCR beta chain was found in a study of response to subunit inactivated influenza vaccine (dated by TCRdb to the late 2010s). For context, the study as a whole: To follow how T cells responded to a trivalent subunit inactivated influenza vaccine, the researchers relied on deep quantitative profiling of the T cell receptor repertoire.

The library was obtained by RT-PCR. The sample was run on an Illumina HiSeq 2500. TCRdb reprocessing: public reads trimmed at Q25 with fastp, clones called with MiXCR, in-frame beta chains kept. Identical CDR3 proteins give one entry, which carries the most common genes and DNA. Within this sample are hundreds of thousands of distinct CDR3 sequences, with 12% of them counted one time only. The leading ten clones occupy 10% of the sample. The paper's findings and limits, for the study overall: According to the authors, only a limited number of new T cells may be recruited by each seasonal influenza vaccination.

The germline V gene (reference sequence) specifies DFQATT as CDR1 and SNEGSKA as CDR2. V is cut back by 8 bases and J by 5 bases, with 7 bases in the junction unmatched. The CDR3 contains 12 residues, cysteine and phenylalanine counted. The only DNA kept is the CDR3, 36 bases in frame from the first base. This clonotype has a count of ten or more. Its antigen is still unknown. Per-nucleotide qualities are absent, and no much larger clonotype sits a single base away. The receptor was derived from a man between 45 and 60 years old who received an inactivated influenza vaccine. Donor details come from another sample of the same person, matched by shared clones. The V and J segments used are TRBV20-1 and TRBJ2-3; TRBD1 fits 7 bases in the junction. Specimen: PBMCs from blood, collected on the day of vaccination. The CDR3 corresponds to CSLGGWQDTQYF. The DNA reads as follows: TGCAGTCTAGGGGGCTGGCAAGATACGCAGTATTTT.